Listed below are T cell receptor beta chains from one sample, sequenced in a study of OX40 agonist ivuxolimab in advanced cancers. Repertoires were generated with immunoSEQ multiplex PCR, while TCRdb's copy carries only in-frame clones and drops some. The table shows 25,000 to 35,000 clones, with about four fifths occurring only once. Source: CD4+ or CD8+ T cells sorted from blood, taken in a trial of the OX40 agonist ivuxolimab. The source is an adult with an advanced solid tumor such as melanoma, head and neck, liver or kidney cancer. CDR3s include the opening cysteine and the closing phenylalanine or tryptophan. A D gene is named only where the DNA matches it firmly. Rows give clone size only sometimes, using once, few, many, or a class for an expanded clone.

D gene: .; clone size: .; V gene: TRBV11-2; J gene: TRBJ2-7; CDR3 protein: CASSSISVPYEQYF; CDR3 DNA: TGTGCCAGCAGCTCCATAAGCGTACCGTACGAGCAGTACTTC
D gene: TRBD2; clone size: .; V gene: TRBV7-9; J gene: TRBJ2-7; CDR3 protein: CASSYPSGGAYEQYF; CDR3 DNA: TGTGCCAGCTCGTATCCGAGCGGGGGGGCTTACGAGCAGTACTTC
D gene: .; clone size: .; V gene: TRBV11-1; J gene: TRBJ2-5; CDR3 protein: CASSFLGQETQYF; CDR3 DNA: TGTGCCAGCAGCTTCCTAGGGCAAGAGACCCAGTACTTC
D gene: TRBD1; clone size: .; V gene: TRBV4-2; J gene: TRBJ2-5; CDR3 protein: CASSHEWLGQGGETQYF; CDR3 DNA: TGTGCCAGCAGCCACGAATGGTTGGGACAGGGAGGAGAGACCCAGTACTTC
D gene: TRBD2; clone size: .; V gene: TRBV27; J gene: TRBJ2-1; CDR3 protein: CASSLSGGRVYNEQFF; CDR3 DNA: TGTGCCAGCAGTTTATCCGGCGGGAGGGTCTACAATGAGCAGTTCTTC
D gene: .; clone size: .; V gene: TRBV27; J gene: TRBJ1-2; CDR3 protein: CASSLWANYGYTF; CDR3 DNA: TGTGCCAGCAGTTTATGGGCTAACTATGGCTACACCTTC
D gene: .; clone size: .; V gene: TRBV6-6; J gene: TRBJ2-1; CDR3 protein: CASSLALGPEFF; CDR3 DNA: TGTGCCAGCAGCCTAGCCCTCGGTCCCGAGTTCTTC
D gene: .; clone size: .; V gene: TRBV7-9; J gene: TRBJ1-3; CDR3 protein: CASSVQGSGNTIYF; CDR3 DNA: TGTGCCAGCAGCGTCCAGGGGTCTGGAAACACCATATATTTT
D gene: .; clone size: .; V gene: TRBV11-2; J gene: TRBJ1-2; CDR3 protein: CASSLNRDYGYTF; CDR3 DNA: TGTGCCAGCAGCTTAAACAGGGATTATGGCTACACCTTC
D gene: TRBD2; clone size: .; V gene: TRBV30; J gene: TRBJ2-5; CDR3 protein: CAWTVDSGSGETQYF; CDR3 DNA: TGTGCCTGGACCGTGGATAGCGGGAGTGGAGAGACCCAGTACTTC
D gene: .; clone size: .; V gene: TRBV27; J gene: TRBJ2-7; CDR3 protein: CASSLGGSYEQYF; CDR3 DNA: TGTGCCAGCAGTTTAGGCGGCTCCTACGAGCAGTACTTC
D gene: TRBD1; clone size: .; V gene: TRBV29-1; J gene: TRBJ2-7; CDR3 protein: CSVEDIDRDYEQYF; CDR3 DNA: TGCAGCGTTGAAGATATTGACAGGGACTACGAGCAGTACTTC
D gene: .; clone size: .; V gene: TRBV7-9; J gene: TRBJ2-7; CDR3 protein: CASSPYPSAGTYEQYF; CDR3 DNA: TGTGCCAGCAGCCCGTACCCCTCGGCAGGGACCTACGAGCAGTACTTC
D gene: TRBD2; clone size: .; V gene: TRBV4-3; J gene: TRBJ2-7; CDR3 protein: CASSPRLARSYEQYF; CDR3 DNA: TGCGCCAGCAGCCCCAGACTAGCGAGATCCTACGAGCAGTACTTC
D gene: TRBD1; clone size: .; V gene: TRBV2; J gene: TRBJ2-7; CDR3 protein: CASTGTGDYEQYF; CDR3 DNA: TGTGCCAGCACCGGAACAGGGGACTACGAGCAGTACTTC
D gene: .; clone size: .; V gene: TRBV4-1; J gene: TRBJ2-5; CDR3 protein: CASSQEPRPGETQYF; CDR3 DNA: TGCGCCAGCAGCCAAGAACCCAGGCCCGGGGAGACCCAGTACTTC
D gene: .; clone size: once; V gene: TRBV27; J gene: TRBJ1-1; CDR3 protein: CASSLSWGALRTEAFF; CDR3 DNA: TGTGCCAGCAGTTTATCCTGGGGGGCCCTGCGGACTGAAGCTTTCTTT
D gene: TRBD1; clone size: once; V gene: TRBV25-1; J gene: TRBJ2-1; CDR3 protein: CASSIQGAHEQFF; CDR3 DNA: TGTGCCAGCAGCATACAGGGGGCCCATGAGCAGTTCTTC
D gene: .; clone size: few; V gene: TRBV7-9; J gene: TRBJ1-3; CDR3 protein: CASSERGPSSGNTIYF; CDR3 DNA: TGTGCCAGCAGCGAGAGAGGACCGTCCTCTGGAAACACCATATATTTT
D gene: .; clone size: .; V gene: TRBV5-6; J gene: TRBJ1-1; CDR3 protein: CASSFTGNTEAFF; CDR3 DNA: TGTGCCAGCAGCTTTACAGGGAACACTGAAGCTTTCTTT
D gene: .; clone size: .; V gene: TRBV6-5; J gene: TRBJ1-4; CDR3 protein: CASSYGAETTNEKLFF; CDR3 DNA: TGTGCCAGCAGTTACGGGGCAGAGACAACTAATGAAAAACTGTTTTTT
D gene: TRBD1; clone size: .; V gene: TRBV11-2; J gene: TRBJ2-6; CDR3 protein: CASSLDVDRGPGANVLTF; CDR3 DNA: TGTGCCAGCAGCTTAGATGTGGACAGGGGGCCCGGGGCCAACGTCCTGACTTTC
D gene: TRBD1; clone size: .; V gene: TRBV7-6; J gene: TRBJ1-2; CDR3 protein: CASSFQGDYGYTF; CDR3 DNA: TGTGCCAGCAGCTTTCAGGGGGACTATGGCTACACCTTC
D gene: .; clone size: .; V gene: TRBV15; J gene: TRBJ1-2; CDR3 protein: CATSRDRGQEKGYTF; CDR3 DNA: TGTGCCACCAGCAGAGATCGGGGGCAAGAAAAAGGCTACACCTTC
D gene: .; clone size: .; V gene: TRBV19; J gene: TRBJ2-1; CDR3 protein: CASSMFSGEQFF; CDR3 DNA: TGTGCCAGTAGTATGTTCTCGGGTGAGCAGTTCTTC
D gene: TRBD2; clone size: .; V gene: TRBV5-1; J gene: TRBJ2-1; CDR3 protein: CASSLAAGGYNEQFF; CDR3 DNA: TGCGCCAGCAGCTTGGCAGCGGGAGGGTACAATGAGCAGTTCTTC
D gene: TRBD1; clone size: .; V gene: TRBV5-1; J gene: TRBJ1-2; CDR3 protein: CASSYSQGDYGYTF; CDR3 DNA: TGCGCCAGCAGCTACTCTCAGGGGGACTATGGCTACACCTTC
D gene: .; clone size: .; V gene: TRBV4-2; J gene: TRBJ1-5; CDR3 protein: CASSQMGVGNQPQHF; CDR3 DNA: TGTGCCAGCAGCCAAATGGGGGTTGGCAATCAGCCCCAGCATTTT
D gene: TRBD2; clone size: .; V gene: TRBV5-1; J gene: TRBJ2-7; CDR3 protein: CASRAGGSYEQYF; CDR3 DNA: TGCGCCAGCAGGGCGGGAGGGTCCTACGAGCAGTACTTC
D gene: .; clone size: once; V gene: TRBV27; J gene: TRBJ1-1; CDR3 protein: CASSLGNTEAFF; CDR3 DNA: TGTGCCAGCAGTTTAGGAAACACTGAAGCTTTCTTT
D gene: .; clone size: .; V gene: TRBV7-6; J gene: TRBJ2-2; CDR3 protein: CASSLMWGRGTGELFF; CDR3 DNA: TGTGCCAGCAGCTTAATGTGGGGGCGCGGCACCGGGGAGCTGTTTTTT
D gene: TRBD1; clone size: .; V gene: TRBV2; J gene: TRBJ2-7; CDR3 protein: CASSGQGSSYEQYF; CDR3 DNA: TGTGCCAGCAGTGGACAGGGTAGCTCCTACGAGCAGTACTTC
D gene: .; clone size: .; V gene: TRBV9; J gene: TRBJ2-1; CDR3 protein: CASSLSSNEQFF; CDR3 DNA: TGTGCCAGCAGCCTGAGTTCCAATGAGCAGTTCTTC
D gene: TRBD2; clone size: .; V gene: TRBV2; J gene: TRBJ2-1; CDR3 protein: CARGGTQVYNEQFF; CDR3 DNA: TGTGCCAGGGGGGGGACCCAGGTCTACAATGAGCAGTTCTTC
D gene: .; clone size: .; V gene: TRBV14; J gene: TRBJ1-4; CDR3 protein: CASSLARGINEKLFF; CDR3 DNA: TGTGCCAGCAGCCTAGCGAGGGGAATTAATGAAAAACTGTTTTTT
D gene: TRBD1; clone size: once; V gene: TRBV11-2; J gene: TRBJ2-3; CDR3 protein: CASSLGQDSSDTQYF; CDR3 DNA: TGTGCCAGCAGCTTGGGACAGGATTCCTCGGATACGCAGTATTTT
D gene: .; clone size: .; V gene: TRBV25-1; J gene: TRBJ1-6; CDR3 protein: CASSTWNSPLHF; CDR3 DNA: TGTGCCAGCAGTACCTGGAATTCACCCCTCCACTTT
D gene: TRBD1; clone size: .; V gene: TRBV5-1; J gene: TRBJ2-7; CDR3 protein: CASSLVGGLSYEQYF; CDR3 DNA: TGCGCCAGCAGCTTGGTAGGGGGCCTCTCCTACGAGCAGTACTTC
D gene: .; clone size: .; V gene: TRBV21-1; J gene: TRBJ2-7; CDR3 protein: CASSKGQIYEQYF; CDR3 DNA: TGTGCCAGCAGCAAAGGGCAGATCTACGAGCAGTACTTC
D gene: TRBD1; clone size: .; V gene: TRBV11-2; J gene: TRBJ1-2; CDR3 protein: CASSLGDRVLFF; CDR3 DNA: TGTGCCAGCAGCTTAGGGGACAGGGTTCTCTTCTTC
D gene: .; clone size: .; V gene: TRBV6-1; J gene: TRBJ2-1; CDR3 protein: CASSDRYHALGYNEQFF; CDR3 DNA: TGTGCCAGCAGTGATCGATATCACGCATTGGGATACAATGAGCAGTTCTTC
D gene: TRBD1; clone size: few; V gene: TRBV4-1; J gene: TRBJ1-5; CDR3 protein: CASSQEFTGVYGPQHF; CDR3 DNA: TGCGCCAGCAGCCAAGAGTTCACAGGGGTGTATGGGCCCCAGCATTTT
D gene: .; clone size: .; V gene: TRBV7-8; J gene: TRBJ1-6; CDR3 protein: CASSLKGVGRGDNSPLHF; CDR3 DNA: TGTGCCAGCAGCTTAAAGGGGGTGGGGCGCGGTGATAATTCACCCCTCCACTTT
D gene: TRBD1; clone size: .; V gene: TRBV6-1; J gene: TRBJ1-5; CDR3 protein: CASSGGYGQGANQPQHF; CDR3 DNA: TGTGCCAGCAGTGGCGGCTACGGACAGGGGGCCAATCAGCCCCAGCATTTT
D gene: .; clone size: .; V gene: TRBV19; J gene: TRBJ2-2; CDR3 protein: CASSIIRFNTGELFF; CDR3 DNA: TGTGCCAGTAGTATTATAAGGTTTAACACCGGGGAGCTGTTTTTT
D gene: .; clone size: .; V gene: TRBV14; J gene: TRBJ1-4; CDR3 protein: CASSHSFGAAGELFF; CDR3 DNA: TGTGCCAGCAGCCACAGCTTCGGGGCCGCCGGGGAACTGTTTTTT
D gene: TRBD2; clone size: .; V gene: TRBV19; J gene: TRBJ2-1; CDR3 protein: CASSIRGGNINNEQFF; CDR3 DNA: TGTGCCAGTAGTATCCGGGGAGGGAACATCAACAATGAGCAGTTCTTC
D gene: .; clone size: .; V gene: TRBV6-6; J gene: TRBJ1-1; CDR3 protein: CASSWSWNTEAFF; CDR3 DNA: TGTGCCAGCAGTTGGAGTTGGAACACTGAAGCTTTCTTT
D gene: TRBD2; clone size: .; V gene: TRBV9; J gene: TRBJ2-1; CDR3 protein: CASSRTSGRLNEQFF; CDR3 DNA: TGTGCCAGCAGCCGGACTAGCGGGAGGTTAAATGAGCAGTTCTTC
D gene: .; clone size: .; V gene: TRBV6-5; J gene: TRBJ2-7; CDR3 protein: CASSPGGSSYEQYF; CDR3 DNA: TGTGCCAGCAGCCCCGGGGGCAGCTCCTACGAGCAGTACTTC
D gene: TRBD1; clone size: few; V gene: TRBV5-4; J gene: TRBJ2-1; CDR3 protein: CASSFGTGGMAEQFF; CDR3 DNA: TGTGCCAGCAGCTTCGGGACAGGGGGCATGGCTGAGCAGTTCTTC
D gene: TRBD2; clone size: .; V gene: TRBV7-6; J gene: TRBJ2-7; CDR3 protein: CASSLAGGRDQYEQYF; CDR3 DNA: TGTGCCAGCAGCTTAGCGGGAGGGCGGGACCAATACGAGCAGTACTTC
D gene: .; clone size: .; V gene: TRBV28; J gene: TRBJ2-1; CDR3 protein: CAAERGYEQFF; CDR3 DNA: TGTGCCGCAGAAAGGGGATATGAGCAGTTCTTC
D gene: .; clone size: .; V gene: TRBV7-9; J gene: TRBJ2-7; CDR3 protein: CASSSVMYEQYF; CDR3 DNA: TGTGCCAGCAGCTCAGTTATGTACGAGCAGTACTTC
D gene: .; clone size: .; V gene: TRBV30; J gene: TRBJ2-6; CDR3 protein: CAWSHPGAGANVLTF; CDR3 DNA: TGTGCCTGGAGTCACCCAGGAGCTGGGGCCAACGTCCTGACTTTC